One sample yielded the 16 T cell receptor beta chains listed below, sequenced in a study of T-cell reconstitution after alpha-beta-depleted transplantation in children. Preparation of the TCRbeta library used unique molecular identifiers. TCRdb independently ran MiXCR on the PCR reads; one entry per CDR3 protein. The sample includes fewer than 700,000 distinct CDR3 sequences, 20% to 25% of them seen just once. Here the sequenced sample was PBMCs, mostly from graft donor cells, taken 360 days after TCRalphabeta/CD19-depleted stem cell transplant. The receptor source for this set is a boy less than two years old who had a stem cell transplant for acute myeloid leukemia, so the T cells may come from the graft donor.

CDR3 amino acids: CSATRQGRHEQYV. The CDR3 DNA sequence: TGCAGTGCTACCCGACAGGGTCGCCACGAGCAGTACGTC. The chain couples TRBV20-1 to TRBJ2-7; TRBD1 agrees at 7 bases. CDR3 length equals 13 residues. V gave up 4 bases and J gave up 5 bases; unmatched junction bases: 8. Germline V gene lookup returns CDR1 DFQATT and CDR2 SNEGSKA (reference sequence).

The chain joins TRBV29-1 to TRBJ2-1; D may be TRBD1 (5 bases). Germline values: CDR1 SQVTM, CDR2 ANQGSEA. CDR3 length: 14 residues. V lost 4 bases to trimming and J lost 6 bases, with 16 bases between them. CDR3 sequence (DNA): TGCAGCGTTGTTTCCTCGCAGGGTCTCAATGAGCAGTTCTTC. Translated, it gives CSVVSSQGLNEQFF.

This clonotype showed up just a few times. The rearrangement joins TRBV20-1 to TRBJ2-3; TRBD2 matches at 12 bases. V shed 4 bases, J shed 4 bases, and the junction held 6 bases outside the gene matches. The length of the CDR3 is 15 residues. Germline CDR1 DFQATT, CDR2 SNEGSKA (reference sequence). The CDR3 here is CSAKPGLAGSDTQYF. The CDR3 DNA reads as TGCAGTGCTAAACCTGGACTAGCGGGGTCAGATACGCAGTATTTT.

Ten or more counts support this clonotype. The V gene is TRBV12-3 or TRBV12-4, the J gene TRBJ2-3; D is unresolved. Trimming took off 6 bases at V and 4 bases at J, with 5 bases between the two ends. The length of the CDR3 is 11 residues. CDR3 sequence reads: CASRVADTQYF. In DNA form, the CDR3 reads TGTGCCAGCAGAGTGGCAGATACGCAGTATTTT.

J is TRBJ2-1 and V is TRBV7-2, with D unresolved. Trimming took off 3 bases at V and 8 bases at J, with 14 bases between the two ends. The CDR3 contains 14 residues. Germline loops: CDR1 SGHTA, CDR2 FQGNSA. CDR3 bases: TGTGCCAGCAGCTTTGGTTCAGGTAGAGATGAGCAGTTCTTC. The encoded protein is CASSFGSGRDEQFF. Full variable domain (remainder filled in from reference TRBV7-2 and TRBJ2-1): GAGVSQSPSNKVTEKGKDVELRCDPISGHTALYWYRQSLGQGLEFLIYFQGNSAPDKSGLPSDRFSAERTGGSVSTLTIQRTQQEDSAVYLCASSFGSGRDEQFFGPGTRLTVL.

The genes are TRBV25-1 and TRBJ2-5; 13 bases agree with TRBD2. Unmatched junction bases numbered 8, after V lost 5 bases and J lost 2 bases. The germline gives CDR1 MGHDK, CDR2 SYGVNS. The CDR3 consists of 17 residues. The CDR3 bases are TGTGCCAGCAGTCCTAGACTAGCGGGGGGCCGACAAGAGACCCAGTACTTC. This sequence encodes CASSPRLAGGRQETQYF.

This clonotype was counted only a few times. CDR3 residues: CAISDRGEQYF. CDR3 DNA: TGTGCCATCAGTGATCGGGGCGAGCAGTACTTC. The chain combines TRBV10-3 with TRBJ2-7, with D perhaps TRBD2 (5 bases). Germline loops: CDR1 ENHRY, CDR2 SYGVKD. The CDR3 spans 11 residues. Between the trimmed V and J ends, which lost 3 bases and 6 bases, there was a span of 6 bases.

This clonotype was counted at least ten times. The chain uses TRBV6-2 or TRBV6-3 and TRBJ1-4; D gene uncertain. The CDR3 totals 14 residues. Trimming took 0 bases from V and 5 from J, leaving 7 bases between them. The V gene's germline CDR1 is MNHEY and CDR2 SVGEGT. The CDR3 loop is CASSYSRLNEKLFF. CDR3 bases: TGTGCCAGCAGTTACTCGCGCCTAAATGAAAAACTGTTTTTT.

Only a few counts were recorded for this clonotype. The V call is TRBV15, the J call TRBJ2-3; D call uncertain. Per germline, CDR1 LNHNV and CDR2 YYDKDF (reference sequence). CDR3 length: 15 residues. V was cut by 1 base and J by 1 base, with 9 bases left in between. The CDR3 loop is CATSRVTLGTDTQYF. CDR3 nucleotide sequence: TGTGCCACCAGCAGAGTAACATTAGGCACAGATACGCAGTATTTT.

Written as DNA, the CDR3 is TGTGCCAGCAGCGTAGCCGGGACAGGGGGCTACGAGCAGTACTTC. Protein: CASSVAGTGGYEQYF. The gene calls are TRBV9 and TRBJ2-7, with 11 bases that match TRBD1. Germline CDR1 is SGDLS and CDR2 is YYNGEE. V was clipped by 0 bases and J by 3 bases; unmatched bases: 2. CDR3 length equals 15 residues.

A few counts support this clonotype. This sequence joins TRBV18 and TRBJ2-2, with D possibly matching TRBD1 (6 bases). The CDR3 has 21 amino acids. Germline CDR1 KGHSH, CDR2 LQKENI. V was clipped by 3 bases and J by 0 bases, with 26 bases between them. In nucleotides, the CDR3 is TGTGCCAGCTCACCGATTCTAAAGCCCAGGGGAATCTTTGCGAACACCGGGGAGCTGTTTTTT. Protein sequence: CASSPILKPRGIFANTGELFF.

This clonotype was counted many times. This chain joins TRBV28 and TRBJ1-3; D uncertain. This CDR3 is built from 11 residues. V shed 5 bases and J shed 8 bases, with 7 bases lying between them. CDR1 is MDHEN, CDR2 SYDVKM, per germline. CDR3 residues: CASSPRDTIYF. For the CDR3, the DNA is TGTGCCAGCAGTCCGAGGGACACCATATATTTT.

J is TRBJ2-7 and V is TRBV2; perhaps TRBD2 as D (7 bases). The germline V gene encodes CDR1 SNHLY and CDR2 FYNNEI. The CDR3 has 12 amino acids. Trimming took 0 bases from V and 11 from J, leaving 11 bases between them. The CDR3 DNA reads TGTGCCAGCAGTGAAGCAAGGGGGAGGGAGTACTTC. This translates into CASSEARGREYF.

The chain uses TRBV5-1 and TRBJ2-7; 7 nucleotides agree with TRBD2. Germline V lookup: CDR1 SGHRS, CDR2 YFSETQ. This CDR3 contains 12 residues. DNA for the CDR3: TGCGCCAGCAGCGATGGGACTAACGAGCAGTGCGTC. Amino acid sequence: CASSDGTNEQCV.

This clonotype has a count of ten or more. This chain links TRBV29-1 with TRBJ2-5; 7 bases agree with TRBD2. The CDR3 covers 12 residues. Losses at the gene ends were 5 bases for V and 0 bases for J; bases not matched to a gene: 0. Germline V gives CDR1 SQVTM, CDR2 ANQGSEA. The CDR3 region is CSVRGDQETQYF. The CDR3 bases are TGCAGCGTTCGGGGGGACCAAGAGACCCAGTACTTC.

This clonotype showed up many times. The CDR3 DNA reads TGTGCCACCAGCAGAGATAAGGGGGGGCCGTTGACCCAGTACTTC. Its translation: CATSRDKGGPLTQYF. The gene calls are TRBV15 and TRBJ2-5; TRBD2 might be the D (7 bases). The V and J ends lost 0 bases and 7 bases respectively, with 15 bases between them. Per germline, CDR1 LNHNV and CDR2 YYDKDF (reference sequence). The CDR3 contains 15 residues.